This is a list of T cell receptor beta chains from one sample in a study of monozygotic twins with inflammatory bowel disease. TCRdb derives one entry per CDR3 protein from the 5' RACE reads, leaving out DNA. The repertoire table contains about 330,000 distinct CDR3 sequences. Sequencing was done on a sample of blood. Receptor source: a human donor with ulcerative colitis or Crohn's disease, or a healthy co-twin of an affected twin (not recorded which). CDR3s include the opening cysteine and the closing phenylalanine or tryptophan.

J: TRBJ2-7
V: TRBV7-7
CDR3: CASSSNPYEQYF

J: TRBJ2-3
V: TRBV11-2
CDR3: CASSSPGGHYTSDTQYF

J: TRBJ2-1
V: TRBV10-3
CDR3: CAISGRASEEQFF

J: TRBJ1-2
V: TRBV19
CDR3: CASSPGRAGYGYTF

J: TRBJ2-1
V: TRBV18
CDR3: CASSPLAGGPSYNEQFF

J: TRBJ1-1
V: TRBV6-5
CDR3: CASNERQGLELF

J: TRBJ2-1
V: TRBV5-6
CDR3: CASSTPTASGSPYNEQFF

J: TRBJ2-2
V: TRBV28
CDR3: CASSLSQGHGTGELFF

J: TRBJ2-7
V: TRBV5-1
CDR3: CASSFAGAYEQYF

J: TRBJ2-2
V: TRBV11-2
CDR3: CASSFTGEETGELFF

J: TRBJ2-7
V: TRBV6-1
CDR3: CASSEAGVPFNEQYF

J: TRBJ1-4
V: TRBV12-3/TRBV12-4
CDR3: CASSPPGGEKLFF

J: TRBJ1-1
V: TRBV27
CDR3: CASSLPGGEAFF

J: TRBJ2-1
V: TRBV5-5
CDR3: CASSLEGYGSNEQFF

J: TRBJ2-2
V: TRBV6-1
CDR3: CASSAGREYFVPGELFF

J: TRBJ1-1
V: TRBV4-2
CDR3: CASSQQGQTTEAFF

J: TRBJ2-3
V: TRBV29-1
CDR3: CSVGVSTDTQYF

J: TRBJ1-1
V: TRBV29-1
CDR3: CSVSFSLNTEAFF

J: TRBJ1-2
V: TRBV4-1
CDR3: CASSQPTGTGVRGGYTF

J: TRBJ2-7
V: TRBV5-1
CDR3: CASSSMGLSYEQYF

J: TRBJ2-1
V: TRBV20-1
CDR3: CSARAVREGQLNEQFF

J: TRBJ2-7
V: TRBV28
CDR3: CASSLDTGYRIYEQYF

J: TRBJ2-7
V: TRBV6-2/TRBV6-3
CDR3: CASYETGGVYEQYF

J: TRBJ2-3
V: TRBV6-5
CDR3: CASRATATDTQYF

J: TRBJ2-5
V: TRBV11-2
CDR3: CASSLGRGTSGGGETQYF

J: TRBJ2-1
V: TRBV20-1
CDR3: CSARPRLAGYNEQFF

J: TRBJ2-2
V: TRBV12-3/TRBV12-4
CDR3: CASSLAGARRGTGELFF

J: TRBJ2-5
V: TRBV28
CDR3: CASSSGAGVIVTQYF

J: TRBJ1-1
V: TRBV2
CDR3: CASSVVANMNTEAFF

J: TRBJ2-1
V: TRBV5-1
CDR3: CASSLGVTSSYNEQFF

J: TRBJ2-7
V: TRBV29-1
CDR3: CSVETSGAYKQYF

J: TRBJ2-3
V: TRBV9
CDR3: CASSLWSGSTDTQYF

J: TRBJ2-7
V: TRBV29-1
CDR3: CSVDNPGETYEQYF

J: TRBJ1-2
V: TRBV5-1
CDR3: CASSLEPYGLGYTF

J: TRBJ2-3
V: TRBV7-8
CDR3: CASSLNQGLAGADTQYF

J: TRBJ2-7
V: TRBV5-1
CDR3: CASSLVERTVSYEQYF

J: TRBJ1-1
V: TRBV7-9
CDR3: CASSLVDGTEAFF

J: TRBJ2-1
V: TRBV5-1
CDR3: CASRGDRGNYNEQFF

J: TRBJ2-7
V: TRBV20-1
CDR3: CSARDPGQYEQYF

J: TRBJ2-7
V: TRBV10-3
CDR3: CAISASGGFYEQYF

J: TRBJ2-7
V: TRBV30
CDR3: CAWSVSRTSGFPYEQYF

J: TRBJ2-4
V: TRBV6-5
CDR3: CASSQSPQNIQYF

J: TRBJ2-1
V: TRBV24-1
CDR3: CATSDFGSYNEQFF

J: TRBJ2-7
V: TRBV28
CDR3: CASTQIKWGDEQYF

J: TRBJ2-1
V: TRBV5-1
CDR3: CASSPWGDPSYNEQFF

J: TRBJ2-1
V: TRBV6-1
CDR3: CASSQTSGRIYNEQFF

J: TRBJ2-7
V: TRBV12-3/TRBV12-4
CDR3: CASSPDRASSYEQYF